The clone carrying this TCR beta chain occurred once. The entry originates in a study of CD8 T cells in Susac syndrome. Germline-derived CDR1 and CDR2 are KGHDR and SFDVKD. Trimming removed 7 bases from V and 5 bases from J; junction bases left unmatched: 7. This CDR3 region has 15 residues. The multiple sclerosis controls were treatment-naive patients with relapsing-remitting disease that was stable or active. Negative isolation yielded the CD8+ and CD4+ T cells, while FACS enriched the TEMRA cells. Random hexamers were used to reverse transcribe about 0.45 to 1 ug of RNA. It was immunoSEQ multiplex PCR that amplified TCR beta CDR3 across 54 Vbeta and 13 Jbeta. TCRdb fed the immunoSEQ multiplex PCR reads into MiXCR, producing one record per CDR3 protein. The sample carries about 210,000 distinct CDR3 sequences, 95% recorded once.

This receptor was obtained from a human donor with multiple sclerosis. The sequenced sample was CD4+ T cells from PBMCs. The chain links TRBV24-1 to TRBJ2-5; 12 nucleotides align to TRBD2. The CDR3 is CATSLGLAGGETQYF. In DNA form, the CDR3 reads TGTGCCACCAGCCTGGGGCTAGCGGGGGGGGAGACCCAGTACTTC.